This entry lists 12 T cell receptor beta chains sequenced from one sample in a study of T cell changes during pregnancy in multiple sclerosis. Profiled with immunoSEQ multiplex PCR; TCRdb holds only in-frame clones, not every one. In the table there are roughly 100,000 clones, just over 90% of which are singletons. Sequences were derived from peripheral blood, sampled in the second trimester of pregnancy. The receptors shown here come from a female donor in good health, enrolled as a control in a pregnancy study.

The chain has TRBV5-4 and TRBJ2-3; 13 bases map to TRBD2. The V gene's germline CDR1 is SGHNT and CDR2 YYREEE (reference sequence). With 1 base clipped from V and 4 bases from J, the junction kept 6 bases outside the gene matches. The CDR3 is 17 residues long. The CDR3 DNA is TGTGCCAGCAGCTTGCTGACTAGCGGGAGGAGGGCAGATACGCAGTATTTT. It translates to CASSLLTSGRRADTQYF.

This chain links TRBV11-2 with TRBJ2-1, with 8 nucleotides matching TRBD2. J was trimmed by 4 bases and V by 1 base; bases with no gene match: 3. Germline assignment: CDR1 SGHAT and CDR2 FQNNGV. The CDR3 extends over 15 amino acids. The CDR3 nucleotides are TGTGCCAGCAGCTTAGGGACTAGCCCTTACAATGAGCAGTTCTTC. Translation: CASSLGTSPYNEQFF.

This sequence joins TRBV2 and TRBJ1-5, with D possibly matching TRBD1 (5 bases). The V gene's germline CDR1 is SNHLY and CDR2 FYNNEI. The CDR3 has 15 amino acids. The V end lost 6 bases, the J end lost 0 bases, and 12 bases lay between the germline ends. The CDR3 region has the DNA TGTGCCAGCAGCCCGGGACTAAATAGCAATCAGCCCCAGCATTTT. This codes for CASSPGLNSNQPQHF.

The chain uses TRBV7-8 and TRBJ2-1; 8 positions agree with TRBD2. The V gene's germline CDR1 is SGHVS and CDR2 FQNEAQ. V lost 4 bases and J lost 2; bases outside the gene matches: 19. This CDR3 has 20 residues. CDR3 nucleotides: TGTGCCAGCAGCTCCCGCGGAGGTAGCGGGGTCGATCCTACCTACAATGAGCAGTTCTTC. It codes for CASSSRGGSGVDPTYNEQFF.

CDR3 nucleotide sequence: TGTGCCACGGGACAGGGCTACGAGCAGTACTTC. This encodes CATGQGYEQYF. The V gene is TRBV10-3, the J gene TRBJ2-7; TRBD1 aligns across 9 bases. The V gene's germline CDR1 is ENHRY and CDR2 SYGVKD. There are 11 residues in the CDR3. V lost 10 bases, J lost 3 bases, and 1 base stayed unmatched.

V gene TRBV6-5 combines with J gene TRBJ2-7; TRBD2 matches 9 bases. Germline trimming cut 0 bases from V and 3 bases from J; bases unmatched to any gene: 6. This CDR3 is 16 amino acids long. Germline loops: CDR1 MNHEY, CDR2 SVGAGI. Here the CDR3 DNA reads TGTGCCAGCAGTTACTCGGGGCGGGAGGGCGGCTACGAGCAGTACTTC. The encoded protein is CASSYSGREGGYEQYF.

V and J are TRBV5-4 and TRBJ2-5; weak D call: TRBD1 (6 bases). The CDR3 has 12 residues. Germline CDR1 reads SGHNT; CDR2 reads YYREEE (reference sequence). V was trimmed by 7 bases and J by 5 bases, leaving 12 bases between them. DNA of the CDR3: TGTGCCAGCTTTAGGCAGGGGGAGACCCAGTACTTC. Protein: CASFRQGETQYF.

The chain links TRBV4-3 to TRBJ1-3; TRBD1 aligns across 8 bases. The CDR3 runs 16 residues. Germline values: CDR1 LGHNA, CDR2 YSLEER. With V trimmed by 4 bases and J by 0 bases, 5 bases remained unmatched. The CDR3 nucleotides are TGCGCCAGCAGCCGTTTGGACAGGGACTCTGGAAACACCATATATTTT. Amino acid sequence: CASSRLDRDSGNTIYF.

J is TRBJ2-7 and V is TRBV18, with 12 bases identical to TRBD2. The J segment lost 5 bases and the V segment lost 6 bases, leaving 8 bases of the junction unmatched. The CDR3 contains 15 residues. From germline, CDR1 is KGHSH and CDR2 LQKENI. The CDR3 nucleotides are TGTGCCAGCTCGCCGACTAGCGGGGGTTTACACGAGCAGTACTTC. Protein product: CASSPTSGGLHEQYF.

The chain is built from TRBV5-1 and TRBJ1-3, with a tentative D call TRBD1 (5 bases). The V end was cut by 1 base, the J end by 0 bases, with 11 bases between. In germline, CDR1 is SGHRS, CDR2 YFSETQ. The CDR3 spans 16 residues. CDR3 residues: CASSLQDTSSGNTIYF. CDR3 nucleotides: TGCGCCAGCAGCTTGCAGGACACGAGCTCTGGAAACACCATATATTTT.

The chain employs TRBV11-3 and TRBJ2-1, with TRBD2 matching over 8 bases. The CDR3 is 14 residues long. Losses at the gene ends were 6 bases for V and 8 bases for J; bases not matched to a gene: 9. CDR1 and CDR2 (germline): SGHNT, YENEEA. CDR3: CASRWTSPQHEQFF. CDR3 sequence (DNA): TGTGCCAGCAGATGGACTAGCCCCCAGCATGAGCAGTTCTTC.

The rearrangement uses TRBV6-1 and TRBJ2-7, with TRBD2 as a possible D gene (5 bases). This CDR3 is 13 amino acids long. V lost 4 bases to trimming and J lost 12 bases, with 19 bases between them. Germline CDR1 reads MNHNS; CDR2 reads SASEGT. Written as DNA, the CDR3 is TGTGCCAGCAGTGGCAGTCAGGACTCCCTCGGGTACTTC. It codes for CASSGSQDSLGYF.